One and the same sample provided the 20 T cell receptor beta chains below, sequenced in a study of blood T cell repertoires in COVID-19 (TCRdb year 2020). The library was prepared using the immunoSEQ multiplex PCR assay. The clones in this table, taken by TCRdb from immuneACCESS, are in-frame only. Not every clone is retained; where verified, under half of the shortfall comes from an unresolved V gene, and the cause of the rest is unknown. The sample has some 100,000 clones on record, approximately 86% of them singletons. Together, the top ten hold approximately 12% of the sample. Sequencing was done on a sample of peripheral blood. These receptor sequences come from a woman between 70 and 85 years old with active or convalescent COVID-19.

Only a few counts were recorded for this clone. V is TRBV4-3 and J is TRBJ1-1; no clear D. V shed 5 bases and J shed 0 bases, with 7 bases lying between them. This CDR3 is built from 13 residues. CDR1 is LGHNA, CDR2 YSLEER, per germline. The CDR3 sequence is CASSYSLNTEAFF. The CDR3 region has the DNA TGCGCCAGCAGCTATAGTCTGAACACTGAAGCTTTCTTT.

This clone has a handful of counts. The chain is built from TRBV19 and TRBJ2-6, with 7 bases matching TRBD2. Germline CDR1 and CDR2: LNHDA and SQIVND (reference sequence). The CDR3 length is 15 residues. Losses at the gene ends were 4 bases for V and 4 bases for J; bases not matched to a gene: 4. The CDR3 bases are TGTGCCAGTAGTAACGGGGGGACGGGGGCCAACGTCCTGACTTTC. Its translation is CASSNGGTGANVLTF.

This clone has just one count. The CDR3 loop is CASSHITGSLEPSYEQYF. In DNA form, the CDR3 reads TGTGCCAGCAGCCATATAACCGGGAGCCTCGAACCGTCCTACGAGCAGTACTTC. The rearrangement links TRBV11-2 to TRBJ2-7, with D maybe TRBD2 (6 bases). Germline V CDR1 and CDR2: SGHAT, FQNNGV. This CDR3 contains 18 residues. V was clipped by 5 bases and J by 1 base, with 24 bases between them.

The gene calls are TRBV7-9 and TRBJ2-3; 7 bases align to TRBD1. Germline CDR1 is SEHNR and CDR2 is FQNEAQ (reference sequence). The V segment lost 4 bases and the J segment 2 bases; nucleotides outside the gene matches: 18. This CDR3 contains 19 residues. The CDR3 DNA reads TGTGCCAGCAGCTCTTCGATTTATCCGGGACAGAGTTTCACAGATACGCAGTATTTT. Translation: CASSSSIYPGQSFTDTQYF.

This rearrangement joins TRBV9 to TRBJ1-1; D possibly corresponds to TRBD1 (6 bases). CDR1 and CDR2 from the germline V gene are SGDLS and YYNGEE. The CDR3 is 16 amino acids. Trimming cost V 0 bases and J 1 base, with 13 bases left between them. The CDR3 sequence is CASSVDGTGPNTEAFF. CDR3 coding DNA: TGTGCCAGCAGCGTAGACGGAACAGGGCCGAACACTGAAGCTTTCTTT.

The chain couples TRBV9 to TRBJ2-2, with D perhaps matching TRBD2 (5 bases). CDR1 and CDR2 (germline): SGDLS, YYNGEE. This CDR3 region has 15 residues. Trimming pared 4 bases from V and 2 bases from J, leaving 12 bases between. CDR3 bases: TGTGCCAGCAGCACCGGGATGATCAACACCGGGGAGCTGTTTTTT. It yields the protein CASSTGMINTGELFF.

The chain links TRBV5-1 to TRBJ2-2; a weak D match, TRBD1 (6 bases). Trimming pared 4 bases from V and 5 bases from J, leaving 21 bases between. Germline assignment: CDR1 SGHRS and CDR2 YFSETQ. The CDR3 is made up of 17 amino acids. In DNA form, the CDR3 reads TGCGCCAGCAGCGTCGGACAGTTGAAGGGCAATACCGGGGAGCTGTTTTTT. This sequence encodes CASSVGQLKGNTGELFF.

The chain has TRBV7-2 and TRBJ1-3; 11 nucleotides align to TRBD1. This CDR3 region has 16 residues. The trim removed 0 bases at V and 4 bases at J, leaving 2 bases unmatched. CDR1 is SGHTA and CDR2 is FQGNSA in the germline V gene. The CDR3 DNA reads as TGTGCCAGCAGCTTAGCGCGGACAGGGGGCGGAAACACCATATATTTT. It codes for CASSLARTGGGNTIYF.

This clone was seen a handful of times. V usage is TRBV6-5 and J usage is TRBJ2-7; D perhaps matches TRBD2 (6 bases). The CDR3 spans 13 residues. The germline gives CDR1 MNHEY, CDR2 SVGAGI. Between the trimmed V and J ends, which lost 6 bases and 2 bases, there was a span of 11 bases. CDR3 sequence (DNA): TGTGCCAGCAGGGAGGGGTTTCCCTACGAGCAGTACTTC. Translated, it gives CASREGFPYEQYF.

The chain employs TRBV19 and TRBJ1-5; the match to TRBD1 covers 7 bases. The germline gives CDR1 LNHDA, CDR2 SQIVND (reference sequence). Trimming at V came to 3 bases and at J to 4 bases, leaving 6 bases not matched to a gene. This CDR3 has 15 residues. CDR3 coding DNA: TGTGCCAGTAGTATCGACAGGGTCCAAAATCAGCCCCAGCATTTT. It yields the protein CASSIDRVQNQPQHF.

The CDR3 DNA sequence: TGTGCCAGCACCTCCCCGGGAGGCACCATATATTTT. It codes for CASTSPGGTIYF. V is TRBV21-1 and J is TRBJ1-3. TRBV21-1 is annotated as a pseudogene. The CDR3 is 12 residues long.

V usage is TRBV5-1 and J usage is TRBJ2-7; weak D call: TRBD1 (6 bases). Germline-derived CDR1 and CDR2 are SGHRS and YFSETQ. V was pared by 7 bases and J by 5 bases, with 22 bases between. The CDR3 is 15 amino acids. CDR3 in amino acids: CASGDPATGFDEQYF. The CDR3 nucleotides are TGCGCCAGCGGCGATCCAGCGACAGGCTTCGACGAGCAGTACTTC.

This chain joins TRBV6-5 and TRBJ1-1; 8 bases match TRBD1. The CDR3 totals 15 residues. The J segment lost 4 bases and the V segment lost 1 base, leaving 5 bases of the junction unmatched. Germline CDR1 MNHEY, CDR2 SVGAGI. In nucleotides, the CDR3 is TGTGCCAGCAGTTACTTAGACAGGGGAAGCACTGAAGCTTTCTTT. Its translation: CASSYLDRGSTEAFF.

The CDR3 region has the DNA TGCAGTGCGGGCGGGGAGGCGCAGTATTTT. This encodes CSAGGEAQYF. V usage is TRBV20-1 and J usage is TRBJ2-3; tentatively, D is TRBD2 (6 bases). V gave up 6 bases and J gave up 10 bases, with 11 bases separating them. CDR1 is DFQATT, CDR2 SNEGSKA, per germline (reference sequence). This CDR3 has 10 residues.

The chain recombines TRBV19 with TRBJ1-5; TRBD1 matches 8 bases. The V gene end was trimmed by 7 bases and the J gene end by 2 bases; junction bases not matched to a gene: 1. The CDR3 is 13 amino acids. CDR1 LNHDA and CDR2 SQIVND come from the germline V gene (reference sequence). The CDR3 sequence: CASMGQGNQPQHF. In DNA, the CDR3 is TGTGCCAGTATGGGACAGGGCAATCAGCCCCAGCATTTT.

V is TRBV3-1 (or the pseudogene TRBV3-2) and J is TRBJ2-7; a weak D match, TRBD2 (6 bases). V was pared by 3 bases and J by 5 bases, with 14 bases between. This CDR3 contains 14 residues. Germline V gene data show CDR1 as LGHDT and CDR2 as YNNKEL (reference sequence). The DNA for the CDR3 is TGTGCCAGCAGCCATAACGGTGGAGGGCACGAGCAGTACTTC. This codes for CASSHNGGGHEQYF.

The rearrangement links TRBV7-2 to TRBJ2-7, with 9 bases aligning to TRBD1. CDR1 SGHTA and CDR2 FQGNSA come from the germline V gene. The CDR3 contains 15 residues. Germline trimming cut 5 bases from V and 2 bases from J; bases unmatched to any gene: 7. The CDR3 here is CASSGQGFSPYEQYF. Here the CDR3 DNA reads TGTGCCAGCAGCGGACAGGGGTTTAGTCCCTACGAGCAGTACTTC. The full variable domain, in which reference TRBV7-2 and TRBJ2-7 provide the parts outside the CDR3, is GAGVSQSPSNKVTEKGKDVELRCDPISGHTALYWYRQSLGQGLEFLIYFQGNSAPDKSGLPSDRFSAERTGGSVSTLTIQRTQQEDSAVYLCASSGQGFSPYEQYFGPGTRLTVT.

The chain joins TRBV5-1 to TRBJ1-2, with 7 nucleotides matching TRBD1. The V gene end was trimmed by 4 bases and the J gene end by 6 bases; junction bases not matched to a gene: 9. The CDR3 length is 14 residues. CDR1 and CDR2 (germline): SGHRS, YFSETQ. The DNA of the CDR3 is TGCGCCAGCAGCCTACGGCCCGGGACAGATGGCTACACCTTC. It translates to CASSLRPGTDGYTF.

The chain joins TRBV5-6 to TRBJ2-1, with D possibly matching TRBD2 (5 bases). The CDR3 is 16 amino acids. CDR1 and CDR2 (germline): SGHDT, YYEEEE. V was clipped by 0 bases and J by 5 bases, with 15 bases between them. This CDR3 reads CASSLERGLLDNEQFF. The CDR3 DNA sequence: TGTGCCAGCAGCTTGGAACGGGGTCTGCTCGACAATGAGCAGTTCTTC.

This chain connects TRBV20-1 to TRBJ1-3; D gene ambiguous. CDR1 is DFQATT, CDR2 SNEGSKA, per germline (reference sequence). This CDR3 is built from 18 residues. The V gene lost 3 bases and the J gene lost 0 bases, with 21 bases spanning the gap. CDR3 sequence (DNA): TGCAGTGCTAGTATGGAGGCAGGCACACTCATCTCTGGAAACACCATATATTTT. Its protein product is CSASMEAGTLISGNTIYF.